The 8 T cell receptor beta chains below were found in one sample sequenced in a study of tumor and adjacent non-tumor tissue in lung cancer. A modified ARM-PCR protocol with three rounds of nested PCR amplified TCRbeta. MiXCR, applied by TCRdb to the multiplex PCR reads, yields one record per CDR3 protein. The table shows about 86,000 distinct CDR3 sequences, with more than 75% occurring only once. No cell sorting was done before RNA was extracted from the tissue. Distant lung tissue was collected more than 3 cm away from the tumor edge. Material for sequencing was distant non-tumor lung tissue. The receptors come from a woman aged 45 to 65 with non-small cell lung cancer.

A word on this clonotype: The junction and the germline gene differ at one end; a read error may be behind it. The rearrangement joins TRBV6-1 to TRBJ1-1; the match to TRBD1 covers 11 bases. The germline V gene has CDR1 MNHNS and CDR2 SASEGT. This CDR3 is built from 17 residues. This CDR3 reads CTSSRYPGQGVTSEAFF. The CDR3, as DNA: TGTACCAGCAGTCGTTATCCGGGACAGGGGGTGACCAGTGAAGCTTTCTTT.

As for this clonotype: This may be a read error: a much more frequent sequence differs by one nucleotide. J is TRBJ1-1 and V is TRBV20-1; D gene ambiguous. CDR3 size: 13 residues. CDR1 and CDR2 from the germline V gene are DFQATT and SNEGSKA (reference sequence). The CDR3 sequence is CSALLFSSTEALF. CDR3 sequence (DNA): TGCAGTGCTCTCTTATTCAGTAGCACTGAAGCTCTCTTT.

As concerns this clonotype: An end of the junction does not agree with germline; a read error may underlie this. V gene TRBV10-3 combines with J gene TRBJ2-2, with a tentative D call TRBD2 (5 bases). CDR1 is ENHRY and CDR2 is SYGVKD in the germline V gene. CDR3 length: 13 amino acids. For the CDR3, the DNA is TGTGCCATCAGTGAGGGGTGCACCGGGGAGTTGTTTTTT. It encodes CAISEGCTGELFF.

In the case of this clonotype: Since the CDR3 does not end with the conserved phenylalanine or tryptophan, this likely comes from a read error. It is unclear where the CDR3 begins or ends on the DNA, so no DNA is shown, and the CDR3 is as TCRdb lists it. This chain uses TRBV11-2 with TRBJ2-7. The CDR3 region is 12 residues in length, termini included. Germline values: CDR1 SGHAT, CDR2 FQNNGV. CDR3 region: CASSLGAYEHYL.

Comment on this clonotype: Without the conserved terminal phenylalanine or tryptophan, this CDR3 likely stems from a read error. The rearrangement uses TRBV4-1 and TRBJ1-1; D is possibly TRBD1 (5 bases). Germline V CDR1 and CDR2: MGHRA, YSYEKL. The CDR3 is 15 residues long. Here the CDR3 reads CASSQEPGRETEAFI. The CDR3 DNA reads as TGCGCCAGCAGTCAAGAGCCAGGGCGGGAGACTGAAGCTTTCATT.

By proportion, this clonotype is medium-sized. The CDR3 reads CSVGVGGALAKNIQYF. In DNA form, the CDR3 reads TGCAGCGTTGGGGTAGGGGGGGCCCTAGCCAAAAACATTCAGTACTTC. The chain has TRBV29-1 and TRBJ2-4; a weak D match, TRBD2 (7 bases). Trimming pared 4 bases from V and 0 bases from J, leaving 16 bases between. The CDR3 extends over 16 amino acids. The V gene's germline CDR1 is SQVTM and CDR2 ANQGSEA.

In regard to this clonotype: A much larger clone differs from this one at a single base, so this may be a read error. In DNA, the CDR3 is TGTGCCAGCAGTGTCGAGGGATGTAACAATGAGCAGTTCTTC. Translated, it gives CASSVEGCNNEQFF. The rearrangement links TRBV2 to TRBJ2-1, with D perhaps matching TRBD2 (5 bases). V shed 4 bases and J shed 5 bases, with 12 bases lying between them. CDR3 length: 14 residues. Germline lookup yields CDR1 SNHLY and CDR2 FYNNEI.

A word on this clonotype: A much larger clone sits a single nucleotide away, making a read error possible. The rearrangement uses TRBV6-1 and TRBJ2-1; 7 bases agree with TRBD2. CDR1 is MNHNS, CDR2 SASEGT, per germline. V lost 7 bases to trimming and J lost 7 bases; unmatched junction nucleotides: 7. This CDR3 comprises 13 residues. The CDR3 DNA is TGTGCCAGCACACGACTAGCATGGAATGAGCAGTTCTTC. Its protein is CASTRLAWNEQFF.